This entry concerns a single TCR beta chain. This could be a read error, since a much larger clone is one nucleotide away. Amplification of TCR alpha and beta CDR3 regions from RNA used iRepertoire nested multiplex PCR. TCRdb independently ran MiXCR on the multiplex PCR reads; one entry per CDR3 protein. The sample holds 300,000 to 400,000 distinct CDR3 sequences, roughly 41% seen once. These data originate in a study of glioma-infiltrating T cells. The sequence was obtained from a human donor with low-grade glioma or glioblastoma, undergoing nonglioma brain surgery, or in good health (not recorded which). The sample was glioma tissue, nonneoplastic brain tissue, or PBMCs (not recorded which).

In DNA, the CDR3 is TGTGCCCGCAGTTCCGGGACGCCCGGCGGCTACACCTTC. This translates into CARSSGTPGGYTF. The rearrangement joins TRBV6-6 to TRBJ1-2; possibly TRBD1 for D (5 bases). Per germline, CDR1 MNHNY and CDR2 SVGAGI (reference sequence). The CDR3 has 13 residues.